This TCR beta chain stems from a study of T cell responses to AZD1222 COVID-19 vaccine. Study-wide background: Pooling of second doses given at about 4 or about 12 weeks was done.

The V gene end was trimmed by 1 base and the J gene end by 8 bases; junction bases not matched to a gene: 7. Per the germline V gene, CDR1 is KGHSH and CDR2 is LQKENI. This CDR3 comprises 15 residues. This clone was counted once. The antigen remains unidentified. TCRdb's table, derived via immunoSEQ multiplex PCR, lists solely in-frame clones and lacks some. Here the sample spans 120,000 or so clones, 90% being singletons. Study-wide findings and caveats: Just a handful of AZD1222 recipients were seropositive at baseline. Females made up more of the donors, who were largely white British, and clonal diversity may have come out too low. Mapped onto spike, vaccine-associated CD4 TCRs spanned it and were dominant at 160-218 and 743-854.

The origin of this receptor is an adult in good health. Sample: peripheral blood, taken on day 0 of AZD1222 vaccination. The J gene is TRBJ1-4, the V gene TRBV18; 7 bases agree with TRBD1. CDR3 bases: TGTGCCAGCTCACCACGTGGTCAGGGGGGAGAAAAACTGTTTTTT. Its translation is CASSPRGQGGEKLFF.